This T cell receptor (beta chain) is from a study of prognosis after radiotherapy for stage I lung cancer. Study-level information: Stage I non-small cell lung cancer patients were enrolled from 2018 to early 2019.

The CDR3 consists of 13 residues. Per the germline V gene, CDR1 is SGDLS and CDR2 is YYNGEE. V lost 3 bases, J lost 5 bases, and 3 bases stayed unmatched. From genomic DNA, two-round multiplex PCR was used to amplify TCR beta CDR3. First-round PCR used primers specific to each TRBV and TRBJ gene. From the multiplex PCR reads, TCRdb called clonotypes with MiXCR, one entry per CDR3 protein. The data contain around 60,000 distinct CDR3 sequences, approximately 26% of them singletons. The clonotype comes from a donor over 45 with non-small cell lung cancer. V usage is TRBV9 and J usage is TRBJ2-5; 8 bases line up with TRBD1. Sequencing used PBMCs, obtained before or after stereotactic body radiation therapy (not recorded which). CDR3 loop: CASSGTGMETQYF. Written as DNA, the CDR3 is TGTGCCAGCAGCGGGACAGGGATGGAGACCCAGTACTTC.